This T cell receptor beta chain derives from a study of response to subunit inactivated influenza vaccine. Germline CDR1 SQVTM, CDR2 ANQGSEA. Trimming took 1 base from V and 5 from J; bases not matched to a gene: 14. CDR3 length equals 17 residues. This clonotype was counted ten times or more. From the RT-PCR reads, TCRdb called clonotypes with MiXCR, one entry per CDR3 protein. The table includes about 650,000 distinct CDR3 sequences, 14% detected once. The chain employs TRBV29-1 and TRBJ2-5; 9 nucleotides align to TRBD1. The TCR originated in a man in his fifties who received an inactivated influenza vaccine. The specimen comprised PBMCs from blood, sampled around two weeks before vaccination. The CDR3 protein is CSVEVIGGDRAGETQYF. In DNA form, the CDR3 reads TGCAGCGTTGAAGTAATCGGAGGGGACAGGGCGGGGGAGACCCAGTACTTC.